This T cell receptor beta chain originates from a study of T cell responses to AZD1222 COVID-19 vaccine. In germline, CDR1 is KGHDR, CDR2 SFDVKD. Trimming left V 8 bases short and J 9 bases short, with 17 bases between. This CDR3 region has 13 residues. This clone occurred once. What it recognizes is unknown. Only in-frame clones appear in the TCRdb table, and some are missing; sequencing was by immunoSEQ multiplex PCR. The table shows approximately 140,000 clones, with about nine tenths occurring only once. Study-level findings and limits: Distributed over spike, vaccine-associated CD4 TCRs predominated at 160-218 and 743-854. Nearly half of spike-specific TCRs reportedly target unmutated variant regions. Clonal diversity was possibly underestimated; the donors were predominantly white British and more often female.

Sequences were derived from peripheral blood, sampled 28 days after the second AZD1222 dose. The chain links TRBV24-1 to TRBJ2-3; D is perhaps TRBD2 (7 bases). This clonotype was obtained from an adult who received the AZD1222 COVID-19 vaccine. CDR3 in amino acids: CATMRGQGGTQYF. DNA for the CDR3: TGTGCCACCATGCGGGGGCAAGGGGGGACGCAGTATTTT.